These 29 T cell receptor beta chains originate from one sample sequenced in a study of cytomegalovirus exposure and HLA in healthy donors. PCR used 60 Vbeta primers and 13 Jbeta primers. This table comes from immunoSEQ multiplex PCR, and its TCRdb copy is limited to in-frame clones, with some not included. Of some 170,000 clones listed, 80% are singletons. The specimen sequenced was PBMCs. These receptors were obtained from a woman between 50 and 59 years old in good health and CMV-seronegative.

In this sample, this clone turned up once. Other nucleotide sequences in the sample specify the same CDR3. The gene calls are TRBV7-9 and TRBJ2-5; D may be TRBD2 (5 bases). Trimming removed 0 bases from V and 0 bases from J, with 5 bases in between. Germline V gives CDR1 SEHNR, CDR2 FQNEAQ (reference sequence). CDR3 length: 14 residues. The CDR3 region is CASSLARDQETQYF. CDR3 nucleotides: TGTGCCAGCAGCTTAGCGCGGGACCAAGAGACCCAGTACTTC.

The chain links TRBV28 to TRBJ1-2; TRBD1 is a possible D gene (5 bases). The CDR3 runs 14 residues. Germline CDR1 reads MDHEN; CDR2 reads SYDVKM. V lost 4 bases to trimming and J lost 8 bases, with 17 bases between them. CDR3 bases: TGTGCCAGCAGTTCCCCAAACAGGCTAGGAGGCTACACCTTC. Protein: CASSSPNRLGGYTF.

V gene TRBV18 combines with J gene TRBJ2-1, with a tentative D call TRBD2 (5 bases). Trimming took off 0 bases at V and 0 bases at J, with 9 bases between the two ends. Germline values: CDR1 KGHSH, CDR2 LQKENI. CDR3 length: 16 amino acids. This chain's CDR3 is CASSPPEGSSYNEQFF. The CDR3 DNA reads TGTGCCAGCTCACCACCCGAGGGTAGCTCCTACAATGAGCAGTTCTTC.

V gene TRBV6-6 combines with J gene TRBJ1-5; possible D gene TRBD1, 6 bases. CDR3 length: 14 amino acids. CDR1 is MNHNY, CDR2 SVGAGI, per germline (reference sequence). Trimming left V 5 bases short and J 4 bases short, with 12 bases between. CDR3: CASSDTGMNQPQHF. The CDR3 DNA follows: TGTGCCAGCAGTGACACAGGGATGAATCAGCCCCAGCATTTT.

This clone was seen just once. This sequence joins TRBV28 and TRBJ2-5, with 7 bases aligning to TRBD2. CDR1 and CDR2 (germline): MDHEN, SYDVKM. With 8 bases clipped from V and 5 bases from J, the junction kept 5 bases outside the gene matches. The CDR3 totals 12 residues. This CDR3 reads CASEAGVETQYF. CDR3 nucleotides: TGTGCCAGCGAGGCGGGAGTGGAGACCCAGTACTTC.

V and J are TRBV4-3 and TRBJ1-5; 7 nucleotides agree with TRBD1. CDR3 length: 14 amino acids. Per the germline V gene, CDR1 is LGHNA and CDR2 is YSLEER. V was pared by 4 bases and J by 7 bases, with 7 bases of the junction left unmatched. CDR3 DNA: TGCGCCAGCAGCCTTGACAGGGTGGGACAGCCCCAGCATTTT. It specifies CASSLDRVGQPQHF.

The gene calls are TRBV4-1 and TRBJ1-2; no reliable D call. CDR1 is MGHRA and CDR2 is YSYEKL in the germline V gene. V dropped 0 bases and J dropped 8 bases, with 10 bases sitting between them. This CDR3 contains 13 residues. The CDR3 is CASSQELHLGYTF. For the CDR3, the DNA is TGCGCCAGCAGCCAAGAACTACATTTAGGCTACACCTTC.

The V gene is TRBV15, the J gene TRBJ2-1, with D hard to call. Germline V gene data show CDR1 as LNHNV and CDR2 as YYDKDF (reference sequence). The CDR3 spans 15 residues. V lost 4 bases, J lost 3 bases, and 13 bases lay in between. CDR3 protein: CATSISASFYNEQFF. The CDR3 DNA follows: TGTGCCACCAGCATTTCGGCTAGTTTCTACAATGAGCAGTTCTTC.

The chain links TRBV5-1 to TRBJ2-5; the match to TRBD2 covers 12 bases. The ends lost 0 bases at V and 1 base at J; junction bases unmatched: 4. CDR1 SGHRS and CDR2 YFSETQ come from the germline V gene. The length of the CDR3 is 17 residues. CDR3 nucleotides: TGCGCCAGCAGCTTGGGCCTAGCGGGAGGGAGCCAAGAGACCCAGTACTTC. Protein product: CASSLGLAGGSQETQYF.

The J gene is TRBJ1-1, the V gene TRBV9; D gene uncertain. Germline values: CDR1 SGDLS, CDR2 YYNGEE. The V gene lost 3 bases and the J gene lost 4 bases, with 10 bases spanning the gap. This CDR3 has 13 amino acids. CDR3 sequence (DNA): TGTGCCAGCAGCGGAGGGATTATCACTGAAGCTTTCTTT. It is translated as CASSGGIITEAFF.

V usage is TRBV29-1 and J usage is TRBJ1-1; 9 nucleotides agree with TRBD1. V shed 4 bases and J 5 bases; nucleotides not matched to a gene: 11. The CDR3 sequence is 15 residues long. Germline CDR1 SQVTM, CDR2 ANQGSEA. CDR3 region: CSVALAGTGWTEAFF. CDR3 sequence (DNA): TGCAGCGTTGCCCTCGCCGGGACAGGGTGGACTGAAGCTTTCTTT.

V gene TRBV18 combines with J gene TRBJ2-1; 10 bases line up with TRBD1. Germline CDR1 KGHSH, CDR2 LQKENI. V was clipped by 5 bases and J by 9 bases; unmatched bases: 10. CDR3 length equals 15 residues. The CDR3 sequence: CASSSTGGWVGEQFF. The DNA for the CDR3 is TGTGCCAGCTCATCGACAGGGGGCTGGGTTGGTGAGCAGTTCTTC.

This clone was counted only a few times. The chain recombines TRBV27 with TRBJ2-3, with a weak D call TRBD1 (5 bases). Trimming stripped 2 bases from V and 10 bases from J, with 7 bases between. Per germline, CDR1 MNHEY and CDR2 SMNVEV (reference sequence). The CDR3 runs to 11 residues. CDR3 sequence: CASSLQGAQYF. CDR3 sequence (DNA): TGTGCCAGCAGTTTACAGGGTGCGCAGTATTTT.

This clone was detected only a few times. This rearrangement joins TRBV6-1 to TRBJ2-3; D gene uncertain. Germline V CDR1 and CDR2: MNHNS, SASEGT. V lost 7 bases to trimming and J lost 6 bases, with 17 bases between them. This CDR3 has 14 amino acids. The CDR3 DNA sequence: TGTGCCAGCATAGCCGCGTCCACCCGTGATACGCAGTATTTT. It codes for CASIAASTRDTQYF.

This sequence joins TRBV6-1 and TRBJ1-2; D is uncertain. Germline V gene sequence: CDR1 MNHNS, CDR2 SASEGT. The CDR3 runs 14 residues. V dropped 1 base and J dropped 4 bases, with 10 bases sitting between them. The CDR3 nucleotides are TGTGCCAGCAGTGAAGGAGCGGACCTCTATGGCTACACCTTC. It yields the protein CASSEGADLYGYTF.

This rearrangement joins TRBV30 to TRBJ1-2; D gene ambiguous. Trimming removed 2 bases from V and 1 base from J, with 23 bases in between. The CDR3 contains 18 residues. CDR1 and CDR2 (germline): GTSNPN, SVGIG (reference sequence). The CDR3 reads CAWSFLSGSPKNNYGYTF. The DNA for the CDR3 is TGTGCCTGGAGTTTCTTATCGGGGAGCCCAAAGAATAACTATGGCTACACCTTC.

V usage is TRBV7-2 and J usage is TRBJ2-7, with D unclear. Germline assignment: CDR1 SGHTA and CDR2 FQGNSA. CDR3 length equals 14 residues. Trimming removed 1 base from V and 4 bases from J, with 11 bases in between. CDR3 loop: CASSLDGAGYEQYF. The CDR3 nucleotides are TGTGCCAGCAGCTTAGATGGAGCCGGATACGAGCAGTACTTC.

V and J are TRBV2 and TRBJ1-5; 7 bases fit TRBD1. Trimming took 2 bases from V and 4 from J; bases not matched to a gene: 2. CDR1 is SNHLY and CDR2 is FYNNEI in the germline V gene. This CDR3 has 14 residues. The CDR3 reads CASSEQTGNQPQHF. In DNA, the CDR3 is TGTGCCAGCAGTGAACAGACAGGGAATCAGCCCCAGCATTTT.

In this sample, this clone turned up once. CDR3 bases: TGTGCCAGCAGCCCTGGACAGGGACTTGAAGCTTTCTTT. This translates into CASSPGQGLEAFF. V usage is TRBV5-5 and J usage is TRBJ1-1; 8 bases agree with TRBD1. Trimming at V came to 4 bases and at J to 7 bases, leaving 6 bases not matched to a gene. This CDR3 comprises 13 residues. Germline CDR1 is SGHKS and CDR2 is YYEKEE (reference sequence).

This clone was seen only a few times. The genes are TRBV6-1 and TRBJ1-5; D is perhaps TRBD1 (6 bases). In germline, CDR1 is MNHNS, CDR2 SASEGT. The CDR3 runs to 16 residues. Deletions cut 4 bases from V and 8 bases from J, with 21 bases between. CDR3 loop: CASSAVQGWDLEPQHF. The CDR3 DNA follows: TGTGCCAGCAGTGCGGTACAGGGTTGGGATTTGGAGCCCCAGCATTTT.

This clone was seen more than once but under ten times. The chain employs TRBV28 and TRBJ1-4; D might be TRBD1 (5 bases). The ends were cut back, 6 bases at V and 0 bases at J, with 14 bases in the middle. CDR1 is MDHEN and CDR2 is SYDVKM in the germline V gene. The CDR3 runs to 16 residues. As DNA, the CDR3 is TGTGCCAGCAGCAGCACCACAGGCGCAACTAATGAAAAACTGTTTTTT. It is translated as CASSSTTGATNEKLFF.

In its sample, this clone was seen once. The chain uses TRBV19 and TRBJ2-7; no clear D gene. The CDR3 consists of 14 residues. CDR1 and CDR2 from the germline V gene are LNHDA and SQIVND (reference sequence). V lost 1 base and J 0 bases, leaving 7 bases between the germline ends. The CDR3 sequence is CASSIVGGSYEQYF. Written as DNA, the CDR3 is TGTGCCAGTAGTATAGTTGGCGGCTCCTACGAGCAGTACTTC.

The chain uses TRBV11-2 and TRBJ2-5, with 8 bases aligning to TRBD2. V lost 4 bases, J lost 0 bases, and 4 bases stayed unmatched. CDR3 length: 15 amino acids. In germline, CDR1 is SGHAT, CDR2 FQNNGV. This CDR3 reads CASSYGGEYQETQYF. Here the CDR3 DNA reads TGTGCCAGCAGCTACGGGGGGGAGTACCAAGAGACCCAGTACTTC.

The chain has TRBV15 and TRBJ2-3, with TRBD2 as a possible D gene (6 bases). The CDR3 is made up of 15 amino acids. Germline V gene data show CDR1 as LNHNV and CDR2 as YYDKDF (reference sequence). V lost 1 base and J lost 0, with 8 bases in between. The CDR3 bases are TGTGCCACCAGCAGAGTAGGGAGGAGCACAGATACGCAGTATTTT. Translated, it gives CATSRVGRSTDTQYF.

J is TRBJ2-7 and V is TRBV10-2, with D tentatively TRBD1 (6 bases). The CDR3 consists of 17 residues. Trimming removed 0 bases from V and 3 bases from J, with 18 bases in between. CDR1 is WSHSY, CDR2 SAAADI, per germline. CDR3 loop: CASSESGAGTPLYEQYF. CDR3 coding DNA: TGCGCCAGCAGTGAGTCGGGGGCCGGGACACCACTCTACGAGCAGTACTTC.

This chain uses TRBV6-5 with TRBJ1-1, with D uncertain. V was pared by 0 bases and J by 1 base, with 6 bases between. Germline values: CDR1 MNHEY, CDR2 SVGAGI. The CDR3 has 14 residues. DNA for the CDR3: TGTGCCAGCAGTTACTCCGGGGAGAACACTGAAGCTTTCTTT. Residues: CASSYSGENTEAFF.

The genes are TRBV6-6 and TRBJ1-2; 7 bases map to TRBD1. CDR1 and CDR2 (germline): MNHNY, SVGAGI (reference sequence). The CDR3 is 14 residues long. The V segment lost 2 bases and the J segment 6 bases; nucleotides outside the gene matches: 6. CDR3 region: CASSYGTVEDGYTF. For the CDR3, the DNA is TGTGCCAGCAGTTACGGGACAGTGGAGGATGGCTACACCTTC.

V and J are TRBV4-3 and TRBJ2-1; TRBD1 matches 10 bases. V lost 5 bases, J lost 9 bases, and 13 bases stayed unmatched. Germline loops: CDR1 LGHNA, CDR2 YSLEER. The CDR3 contains 16 residues. CDR3 protein: CASSYYRDRGVGEQFF. DNA for the CDR3: TGCGCCAGCAGCTACTACCGGGACAGGGGAGTCGGTGAGCAGTTCTTC.

This rearrangement joins TRBV6-6 to TRBJ1-1, with TRBD1 matching 9 bases. With V trimmed by 6 bases and J by 4 bases, 9 bases remained unmatched. The CDR3 consists of 15 residues. The V gene's germline CDR1 is MNHNY and CDR2 SVGAGI (reference sequence). CDR3 in amino acids: CASRRGQGRSTEAFF. Here the CDR3 DNA reads TGTGCCAGCAGGCGGGGACAGGGTAGGAGCACTGAAGCTTTCTTT.